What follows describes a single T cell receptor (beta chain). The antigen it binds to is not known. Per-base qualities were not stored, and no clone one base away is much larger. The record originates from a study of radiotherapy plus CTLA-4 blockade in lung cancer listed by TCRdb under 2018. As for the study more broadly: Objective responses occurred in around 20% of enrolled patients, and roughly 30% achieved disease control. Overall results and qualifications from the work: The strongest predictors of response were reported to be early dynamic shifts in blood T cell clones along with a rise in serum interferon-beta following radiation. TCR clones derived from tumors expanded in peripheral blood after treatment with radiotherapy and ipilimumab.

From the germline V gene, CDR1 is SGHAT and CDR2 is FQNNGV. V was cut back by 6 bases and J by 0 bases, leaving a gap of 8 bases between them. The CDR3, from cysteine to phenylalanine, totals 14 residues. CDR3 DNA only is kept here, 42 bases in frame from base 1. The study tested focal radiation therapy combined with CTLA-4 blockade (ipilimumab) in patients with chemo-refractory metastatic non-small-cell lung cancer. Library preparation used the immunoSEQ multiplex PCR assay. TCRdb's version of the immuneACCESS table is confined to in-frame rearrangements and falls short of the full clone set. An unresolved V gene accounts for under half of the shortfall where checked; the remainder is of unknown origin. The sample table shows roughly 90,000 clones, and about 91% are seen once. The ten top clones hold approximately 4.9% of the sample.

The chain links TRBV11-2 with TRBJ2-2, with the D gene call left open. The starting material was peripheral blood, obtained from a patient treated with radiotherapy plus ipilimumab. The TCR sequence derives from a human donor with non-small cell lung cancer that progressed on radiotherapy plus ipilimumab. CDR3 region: CASRFWTNTGELFF. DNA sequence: TGTGCCAGCAGATTTTGGACGAACACCGGGGAGCTGTTTTTT.